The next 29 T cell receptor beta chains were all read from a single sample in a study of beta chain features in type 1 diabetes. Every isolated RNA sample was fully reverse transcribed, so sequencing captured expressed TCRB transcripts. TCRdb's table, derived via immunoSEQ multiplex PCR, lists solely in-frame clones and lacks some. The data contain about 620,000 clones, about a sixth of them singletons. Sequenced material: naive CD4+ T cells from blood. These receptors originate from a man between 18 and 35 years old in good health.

Here the CDR3 DNA reads TGTGCCAGCAGCCCAGGTGGTCCCAGGGGGACAATAGCGGGGGCGCCCCCCGGGGAGCTGTTTTTT. It specifies CASSPGGPRGTIAGAPPGELFF. The chain is built from TRBV7-3 and TRBJ2-2; 9 bases fit TRBD2. Germline V gives CDR1 SGHTA, CDR2 FQGTGA. The CDR3 contains 22 residues. V trimming: 5 bases; J trimming: 6 bases; junction bases outside the gene matches: 28.

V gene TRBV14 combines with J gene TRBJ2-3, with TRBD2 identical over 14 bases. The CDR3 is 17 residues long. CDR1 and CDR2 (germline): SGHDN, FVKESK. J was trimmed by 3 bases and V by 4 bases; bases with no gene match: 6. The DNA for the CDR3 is TGTGCCAGCAGCCCCGGACTAGCGGGGGGTCGAACAGATACGCAGTATTTT. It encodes CASSPGLAGGRTDTQYF. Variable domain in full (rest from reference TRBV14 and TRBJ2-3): EAGVTQFPSHSVIEKGQTVTLRCDPISGHDNLYWYRRVMGKEIKFLLHFVKESKQDESGMPNNRFLAERTGGTYSTLKVQPAELEDSGVYFCASSPGLAGGRTDTQYFGPGTRLTVL.

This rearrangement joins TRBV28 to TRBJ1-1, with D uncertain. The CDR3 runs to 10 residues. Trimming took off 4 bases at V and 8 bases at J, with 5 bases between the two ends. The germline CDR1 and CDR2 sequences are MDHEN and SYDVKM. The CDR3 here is CASSYGEAFF. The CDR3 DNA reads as TGTGCCAGCAGTTATGGGGAAGCTTTCTTT.

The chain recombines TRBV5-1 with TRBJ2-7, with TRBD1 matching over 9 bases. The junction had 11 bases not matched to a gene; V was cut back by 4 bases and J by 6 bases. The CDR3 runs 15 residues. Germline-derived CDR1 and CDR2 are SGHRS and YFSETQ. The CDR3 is CASSVTGGVRSEQYF. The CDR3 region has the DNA TGCGCCAGCAGCGTCACAGGGGGCGTCAGATCCGAGCAGTACTTC.

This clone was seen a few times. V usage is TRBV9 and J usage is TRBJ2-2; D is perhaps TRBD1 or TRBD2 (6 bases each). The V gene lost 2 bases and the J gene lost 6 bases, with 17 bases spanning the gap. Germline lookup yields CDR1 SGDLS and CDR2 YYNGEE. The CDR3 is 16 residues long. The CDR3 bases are TGTGCCAGCAGCGTCCCCCGGGCGGAGGGGGCCGGGGAGCTGTTTTTT. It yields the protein CASSVPRAEGAGELFF.

This CDR3 reads CASSFVAGHFNEQFF. CDR3 sequence (DNA): TGTGCCAGCAGCTTTGTAGCGGGCCATTTCAATGAGCAGTTCTTC. The chain employs TRBV7-9 and TRBJ2-1, with TRBD2 identical over 7 bases. The V gene's germline CDR1 is SEHNR and CDR2 FQNEAQ (reference sequence). The CDR3 consists of 15 residues. The V segment lost 3 bases and the J segment 6 bases; nucleotides outside the gene matches: 8.

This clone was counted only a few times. CDR3 amino acids: CASSELFIRFRGFF. In nucleotides, the CDR3 is TGTGCCAGCAGTGAACTGTTTATTCGGTTCCGTGGGTTCTTC. The chain links TRBV2 to TRBJ2-1; D ambiguous. Germline-derived CDR1 and CDR2 are SNHLY and FYNNEI. V was trimmed by 2 bases and J by 15 bases, leaving 20 bases between them. This CDR3 comprises 14 residues.

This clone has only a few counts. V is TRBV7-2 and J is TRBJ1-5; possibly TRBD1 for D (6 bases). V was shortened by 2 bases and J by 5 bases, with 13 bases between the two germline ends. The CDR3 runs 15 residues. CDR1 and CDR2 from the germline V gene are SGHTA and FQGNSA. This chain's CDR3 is CASSLFRGGDQPQHF. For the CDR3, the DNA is TGTGCCAGCAGCTTATTCAGGGGTGGAGATCAGCCCCAGCATTTT.

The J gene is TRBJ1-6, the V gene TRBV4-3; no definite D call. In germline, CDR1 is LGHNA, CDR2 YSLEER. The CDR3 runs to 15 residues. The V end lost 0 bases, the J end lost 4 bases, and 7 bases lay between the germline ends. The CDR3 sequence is CASSQDLVYNSPLHF. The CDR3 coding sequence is TGCGCCAGCAGCCAAGACCTAGTTTATAATTCACCCCTCCACTTT.

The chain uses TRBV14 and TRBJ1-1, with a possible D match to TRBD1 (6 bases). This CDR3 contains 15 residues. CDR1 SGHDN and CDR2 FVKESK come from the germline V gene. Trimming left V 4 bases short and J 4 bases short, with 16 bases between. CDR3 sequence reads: CASSPRDTGFTEAFF. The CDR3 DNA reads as TGTGCCAGCAGCCCCCGGGACACGGGATTCACTGAAGCTTTCTTT.

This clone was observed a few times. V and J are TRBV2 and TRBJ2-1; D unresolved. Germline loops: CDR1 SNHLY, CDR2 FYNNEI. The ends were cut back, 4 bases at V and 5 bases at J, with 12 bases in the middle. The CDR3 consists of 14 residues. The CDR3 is CASSAWTTDNEQFF. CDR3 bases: TGTGCCAGCAGTGCTTGGACGACCGACAATGAGCAGTTCTTC.

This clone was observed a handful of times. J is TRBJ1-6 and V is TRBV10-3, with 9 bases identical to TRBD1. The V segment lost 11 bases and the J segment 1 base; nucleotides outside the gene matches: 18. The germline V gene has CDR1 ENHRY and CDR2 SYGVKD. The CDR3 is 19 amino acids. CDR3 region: CASWGTGSSNVSYNSPLHF. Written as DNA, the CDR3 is TGTGCCTCATGGGGGACAGGGAGCTCCAACGTTTCCTATAATTCACCCCTCCACTTT.

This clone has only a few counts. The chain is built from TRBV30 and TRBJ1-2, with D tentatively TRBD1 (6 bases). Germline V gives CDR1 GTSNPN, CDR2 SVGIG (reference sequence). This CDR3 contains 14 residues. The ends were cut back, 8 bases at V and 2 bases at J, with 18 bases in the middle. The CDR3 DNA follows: TGTGCCGGCGGGAAAAGCACAGGGAACTATGGCTACACCTTC. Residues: CAGGKSTGNYGYTF.

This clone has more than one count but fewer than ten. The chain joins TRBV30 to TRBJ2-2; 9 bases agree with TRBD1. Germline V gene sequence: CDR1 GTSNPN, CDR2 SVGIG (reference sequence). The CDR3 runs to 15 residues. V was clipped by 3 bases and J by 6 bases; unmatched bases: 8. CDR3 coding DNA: TGTGCCTGGAGGTATAGGGACAGGGAATCCGGGGAGCTGTTTTTT. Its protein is CAWRYRDRESGELFF.

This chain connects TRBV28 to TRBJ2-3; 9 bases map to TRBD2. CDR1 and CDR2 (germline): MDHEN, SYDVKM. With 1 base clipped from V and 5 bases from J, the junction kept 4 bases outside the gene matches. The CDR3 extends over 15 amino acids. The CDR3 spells CASSLYSGGRDTQYF. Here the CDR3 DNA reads TGTGCCAGCAGTTTATACAGCGGGGGGAGAGATACGCAGTATTTT.

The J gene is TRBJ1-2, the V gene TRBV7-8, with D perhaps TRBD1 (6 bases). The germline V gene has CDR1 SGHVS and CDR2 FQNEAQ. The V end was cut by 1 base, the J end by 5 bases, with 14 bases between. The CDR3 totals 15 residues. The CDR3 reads CASSLEGGRGYGYTF. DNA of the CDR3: TGTGCCAGCAGCTTAGAAGGGGGGCGCGGTTATGGCTACACCTTC.

CDR3 loop: CAISQPGLGYEQYF. Written as DNA, the CDR3 is TGTGCCATCAGCCAACCGGGACTGGGATACGAGCAGTACTTC. The gene calls are TRBV10-3 and TRBJ2-7; weak D call: TRBD2 (6 bases). There are 14 residues in the CDR3. The V end was cut by 6 bases, the J end by 4 bases, with 16 bases between. Germline assignment: CDR1 ENHRY and CDR2 SYGVKD.

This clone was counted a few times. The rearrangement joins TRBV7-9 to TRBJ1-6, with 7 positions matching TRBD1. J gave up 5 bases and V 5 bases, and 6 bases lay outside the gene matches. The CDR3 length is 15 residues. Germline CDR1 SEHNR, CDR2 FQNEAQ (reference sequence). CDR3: CASSPRDSNNSPLHF. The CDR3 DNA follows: TGTGCCAGCAGCCCCAGGGACAGCAATAATTCACCCCTCCACTTT.

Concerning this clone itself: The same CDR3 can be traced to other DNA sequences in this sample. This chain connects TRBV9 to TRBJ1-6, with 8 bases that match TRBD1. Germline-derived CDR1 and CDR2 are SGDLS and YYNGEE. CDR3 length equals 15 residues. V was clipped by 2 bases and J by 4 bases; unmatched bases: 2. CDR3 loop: CASSVGTGYNSPLHF. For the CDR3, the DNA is TGTGCCAGCAGCGTCGGGACAGGTTATAATTCACCCCTCCACTTT.

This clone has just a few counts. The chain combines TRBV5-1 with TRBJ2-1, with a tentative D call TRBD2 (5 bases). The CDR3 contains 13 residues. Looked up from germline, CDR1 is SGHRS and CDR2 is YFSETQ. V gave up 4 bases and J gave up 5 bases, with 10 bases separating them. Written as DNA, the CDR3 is TGCGCCAGCAGCCCCAGGCGGGACAATGAGCAGTTCTTC. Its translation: CASSPRRDNEQFF.

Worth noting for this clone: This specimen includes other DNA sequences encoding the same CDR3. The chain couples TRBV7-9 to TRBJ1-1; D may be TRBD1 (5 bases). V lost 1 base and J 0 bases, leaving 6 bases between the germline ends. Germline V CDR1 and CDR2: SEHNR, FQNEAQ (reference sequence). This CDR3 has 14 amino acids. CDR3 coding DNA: TGTGCCAGCAGCTTAGAGGGGTTGAACACTGAAGCTTTCTTT. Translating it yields CASSLEGLNTEAFF.

The CDR3 sequence: CASSRGSGGNIQYF. CDR3 DNA sequence: TGTGCCAGCAGTCGCGGATCCGGAGGAAACATTCAGTACTTC. The chain recombines TRBV28 with TRBJ2-4, with D maybe TRBD2 (5 bases). The V and J ends lost 5 bases and 6 bases respectively, with 14 bases between them. The CDR3 runs to 14 residues. From germline, CDR1 is MDHEN and CDR2 SYDVKM.

The CDR3 reads CASSQTAPYEQYF. In DNA, the CDR3 is TGTGCCAGCAGCCAAACGGCCCCCTACGAGCAGTACTTC. The V gene is TRBV5-4, the J gene TRBJ2-7; D is ambiguous. The germline V gene has CDR1 SGHNT and CDR2 YYREEE (reference sequence). Trimming removed 4 bases at V and 2 bases at J, with 10 bases between. This CDR3 has 13 residues.

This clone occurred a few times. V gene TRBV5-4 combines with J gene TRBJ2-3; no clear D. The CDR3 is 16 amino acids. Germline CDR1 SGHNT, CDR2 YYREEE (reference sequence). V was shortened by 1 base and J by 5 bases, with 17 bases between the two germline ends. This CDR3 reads CASSLSSRPQGDTQYF. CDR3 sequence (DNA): TGTGCCAGCAGCTTGAGCTCTAGGCCTCAAGGAGATACGCAGTATTTT.

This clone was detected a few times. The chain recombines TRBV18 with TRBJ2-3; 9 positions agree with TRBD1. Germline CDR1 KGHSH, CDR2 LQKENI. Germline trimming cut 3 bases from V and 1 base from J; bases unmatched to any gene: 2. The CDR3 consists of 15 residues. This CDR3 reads CASSPGQGRTDTQYF. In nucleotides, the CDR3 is TGTGCCAGCTCACCGGGACAGGGCCGCACAGATACGCAGTATTTT.

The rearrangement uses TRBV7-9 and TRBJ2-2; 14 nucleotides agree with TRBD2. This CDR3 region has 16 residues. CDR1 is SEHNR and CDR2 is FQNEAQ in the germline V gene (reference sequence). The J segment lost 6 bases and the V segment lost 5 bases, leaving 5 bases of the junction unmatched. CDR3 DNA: TGTGCCAGCAGCCTTGGGACTAGCGGGAGCGCCGGGGAGCTGTTTTTT. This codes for CASSLGTSGSAGELFF. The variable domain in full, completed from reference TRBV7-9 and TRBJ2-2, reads DTGVSQNPRHKITKRGQNVTFRCDPISEHNRLYWYRQTLGQGPEFLTYFQNEAQLEKSRLLSDRFSAERPKGSFSTLEIQRTEQGDSAMYLCASSLGTSGSAGELFFGEGSRLTVL.

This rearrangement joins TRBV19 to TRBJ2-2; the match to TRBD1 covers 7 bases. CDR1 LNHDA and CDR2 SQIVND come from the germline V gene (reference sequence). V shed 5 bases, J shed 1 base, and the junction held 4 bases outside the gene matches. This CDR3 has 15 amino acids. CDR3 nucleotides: TGTGCCAGTAGTGTAAGACAGGGGAACACCGGGGAGCTGTTTTTT. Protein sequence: CASSVRQGNTGELFF.

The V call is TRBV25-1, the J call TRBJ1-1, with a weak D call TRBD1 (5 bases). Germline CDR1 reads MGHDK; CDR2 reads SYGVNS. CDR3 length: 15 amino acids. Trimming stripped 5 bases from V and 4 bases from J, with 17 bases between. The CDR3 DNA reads TGTGCCAGCAGTCCGGTGGGGGGTGGCGGCACTGAAGCTTTCTTT. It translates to CASSPVGGGGTEAFF.

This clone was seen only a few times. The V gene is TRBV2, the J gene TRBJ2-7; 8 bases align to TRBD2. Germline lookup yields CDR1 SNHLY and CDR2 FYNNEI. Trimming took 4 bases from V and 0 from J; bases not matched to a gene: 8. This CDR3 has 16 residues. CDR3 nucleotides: TGTGCCAGCAGTGTGAGGGCTAGCGGGTCCTCCTACGAGCAGTACTTC. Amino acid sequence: CASSVRASGSSYEQYF.